One and the same sample provided the 19 T cell receptor beta chains below, sequenced in a study of CD8 T cells in ankylosing spondylitis. TCRdb re-called the 5' RACE reads through MiXCR, storing one row per CDR3 protein. The repertoire has around 300,000 distinct CDR3 sequences, approximately 15% of them found once; the top ten carry around 0.99%. The source material was blood, either unsorted or a sorted T cell fraction (not recorded which). Source of these receptors: a male donor with ankylosing spondylitis or in good health (not recorded which).

This clonotype has just a few counts. The chain combines TRBV15 with TRBJ2-7; the D gene is possibly TRBD1 (6 bases). CDR1 and CDR2 from the germline V gene are LNHNV and YYDKDF (reference sequence). V lost 0 bases and J lost 2, with 11 bases in between. This CDR3 has 15 residues. As DNA, the CDR3 is TGTGCCACCAGCAGAGACCCCGGGACAACCTACGAGCAGTACTTC. This codes for CATSRDPGTTYEQYF.

This clonotype was found a few times. The chain uses TRBV12-3 or TRBV12-4 and TRBJ2-4, with 7 positions matching TRBD2. The CDR3 has 16 residues. The J segment lost 3 bases and the V segment lost 4 bases, leaving 9 bases of the junction unmatched. The chain's CDR3 is CASSYAAGVGKNIQYF. The CDR3 region has the DNA TGTGCCAGCAGTTACGCCGCGGGAGTGGGCAAAAACATTCAGTACTTC.

Only a few counts were recorded for this clonotype. V gene TRBV5-1 combines with J gene TRBJ2-2, with D possibly TRBD1 on 6 matching bases. The V gene lost 3 bases and the J gene lost 4 bases, with 16 bases spanning the gap. In germline, CDR1 is SGHRS, CDR2 YFSETQ. The CDR3 sequence is 16 residues long. CDR3 bases: TGCGCCAGCAGCTCCTCCTCAGGGGCGGCCACCGGGGAGCTGTTTTTT. Its translation is CASSSSSGAATGELFF.

This clonotype was counted a few times. The chain has TRBV3-1 and TRBJ1-1, with D hard to call. V shed 4 bases and J shed 5 bases, with 20 bases lying between them. This CDR3 is built from 16 residues. From germline, CDR1 is LGHDT and CDR2 YNNKEL (reference sequence). DNA for the CDR3: TGTGCCAGCAGCCTTGAAGGGCGCGGCGTCACGACTGAAGCTTTCTTT. This gives the protein CASSLEGRGVTTEAFF.

This clonotype was seen a few times. The genes are TRBV7-6 and TRBJ2-1; 7 nucleotides align to TRBD1. Per the germline V gene, CDR1 is SGHVS and CDR2 is FNYEAQ. The CDR3 extends over 13 amino acids. The J segment lost 11 bases and the V segment lost 5 bases, leaving 9 bases of the junction unmatched. DNA for the CDR3: TGTGCCAGCAGCGCTAGCCTACAGGGGAAGCAGTTCTTC. Translation gives CASSASLQGKQFF.

The CDR3 region is CASRPGPGQGYTGELFF. In nucleotides, the CDR3 is TGTGCCAGCAGACCGGGACCGGGACAGGGGTACACCGGGGAGCTGTTTTTT. The V and J genes are TRBV12-3 or TRBV12-4 and TRBJ2-2, with 10 bases identical to TRBD1. The CDR3 contains 17 residues. V was clipped by 6 bases and J by 3 bases; unmatched bases: 10.

The chain recombines TRBV25-1 with TRBJ2-1; D assignment may be TRBD1 or TRBD2 (5 bases each). Germline lookup yields CDR1 MGHDK and CDR2 SYGVNS. The V gene lost 5 bases and the J gene lost 10 bases, with 21 bases spanning the gap. The CDR3 is 15 amino acids. The CDR3, as DNA: TGTGCCAGCAGTAACATCAGGCAGGGAGCAAGGGAGCAGTTCTTC. Translation gives CASSNIRQGAREQFF.

This clonotype was seen a handful of times. The V call is TRBV5-1, the J call TRBJ1-6, with a weak D call TRBD1 (6 bases). The germline V and J ends were trimmed by 0 bases and 7 bases, with 11 bases remaining between them. Germline V gives CDR1 SGHRS, CDR2 YFSETQ. The CDR3 sequence is 15 residues long. DNA for the CDR3: TGCGCCAGCAGCTTGGAACAGGGTTGGAATTCACCCCTCCACTTT. Residues: CASSLEQGWNSPLHF.

This clonotype has a handful of counts. The V gene is TRBV12-3 or TRBV12-4, the J gene TRBJ2-3, with TRBD2 matching 12 bases. Trimming took 6 bases from V and 1 from J; bases not matched to a gene: 2. This CDR3 has 15 residues. In DNA form, the CDR3 reads TGTGCCAGCAGACTAGCGGGGGGACGCACAGATACGCAGTATTTT. Translation: CASRLAGGRTDTQYF.

The chain has TRBV5-1 and TRBJ2-1, with D perhaps TRBD2 (7 bases). V shed 4 bases and J shed 3 bases, with 14 bases lying between them. The germline V gene has CDR1 SGHRS and CDR2 YFSETQ. There are 15 residues in the CDR3. The CDR3 nucleotides read TGCGCCAGCAGCAGGGGAGGGGGTGTCTACAATGAGCAGTTCTTC. Protein: CASSRGGGVYNEQFF.

The genes are TRBV4-2 and TRBJ2-3, with D perhaps TRBD1 (6 bases). CDR3 length: 17 amino acids. Trimming removed 0 bases from V and 6 bases from J, with 19 bases in between. The germline V gene encodes CDR1 LGHNA and CDR2 YNFKEQ. The CDR3 loop reads CASSQDYGGSFWDTQYF. The CDR3, as DNA: TGTGCCAGCAGCCAAGATTATGGGGGCTCATTTTGGGATACGCAGTATTTT.

The table lists this clonotype with many counts. This chain connects TRBV5-1 to TRBJ1-2, with D possibly TRBD1 on 5 matching bases. This CDR3 is 14 amino acids long. V was shortened by 3 bases and J by 6 bases, with 15 bases between the two germline ends. CDR1 SGHRS and CDR2 YFSETQ come from the germline V gene. The CDR3 nucleotides are TGCGCCAGCAGCTCTCTACCAGCCAGGGATGGCTACACCTTC. Encoded protein: CASSSLPARDGYTF.

CDR3 DNA sequence: TGTGCCAGCAGCTTAGGTCGGGAGGGGGGATCACCCCTCCACTTT. Translated, it gives CASSLGREGGSPLHF. The chain carries TRBV7-9 and TRBJ1-6; D possibly corresponds to TRBD1 (6 bases). Germline CDR1 and CDR2: SEHNR and FQNEAQ (reference sequence). The CDR3 has 15 residues. The V end lost 1 base, the J end lost 10 bases, and 14 bases lay between the germline ends. The complete variable domain, with remaining parts taken from reference TRBV7-9 and TRBJ1-6, reads DTGVSQNPRHKITKRGQNVTFRCDPISEHNRLYWYRQTLGQGPEFLTYFQNEAQLEKSRLLSDRFSAERPKGSFSTLEIQRTEQGDSAMYLCASSLGREGGSPLHFGNGTRLTVT.

This chain uses TRBV9 with TRBJ2-1, with TRBD2 identical over 7 bases. Looked up from germline, CDR1 is SGDLS and CDR2 is YYNGEE. The CDR3 contains 13 residues. The V and J ends lost 4 bases and 6 bases, in that order; junction bases with no gene match: 4. The CDR3 nucleotides are TGTGCCAGCAGCAAGGGGACTACCAATGAGCAGTTCTTC. Its translation: CASSKGTTNEQFF.

V usage is TRBV5-1 and J usage is TRBJ2-4, with a possible D match to TRBD1 (5 bases). Trimming took 1 base from V and 6 from J, leaving 8 bases between them. This CDR3 has 13 residues. The germline gives CDR1 SGHRS, CDR2 YFSETQ. For the CDR3, the DNA is TGCGCCAGCAGCTTGTTAGGGGCAAACATTCAGTACTTC. It specifies CASSLLGANIQYF.

This clonotype was picked up a small number of times. The chain combines TRBV9 with TRBJ2-7, with 9 bases that match TRBD2. This CDR3 is built from 15 residues. V lost 0 bases and J lost 2; bases outside the gene matches: 3. The V gene's germline CDR1 is SGDLS and CDR2 YYNGEE. The CDR3 bases are TGTGCCAGCAGCGTAGAGCCTAGCGGGACCTACGAGCAGTACTTC. Translated: CASSVEPSGTYEQYF.

The chain is built from TRBV10-3 and TRBJ2-7; 9 nucleotides line up with TRBD2. The V gene's germline CDR1 is ENHRY and CDR2 SYGVKD. J gave up 1 base and V 2 bases, and 0 bases lay outside the gene matches. The CDR3 sequence is 14 residues long. The CDR3 DNA reads TGTGCCATCAGTGAGGCGGGAGGGTCCTACGAGCAGTACTTC. Translating gives CAISEAGGSYEQYF.

V and J are TRBV6-1 and TRBJ2-1; D may correspond to TRBD1 or TRBD2 (6 bases each). The germline V and J ends were trimmed by 6 bases and 4 bases, with 16 bases remaining between them. The CDR3 covers 15 residues. Looked up from germline, CDR1 is MNHNS and CDR2 is SASEGT. The CDR3 DNA sequence: TGTGCCAGCAGGCGACTGGGGGCGGGATACAATGAGCAGTTCTTC. Amino acid sequence: CASRRLGAGYNEQFF.

The sample holds a few counts of this clonotype. The CDR3 is CASSFHSAKNIQYF. The CDR3 DNA sequence: TGTGCCAGCAGCTTTCATTCAGCCAAAAACATTCAGTACTTC. This chain links TRBV7-9 with TRBJ2-4; D is unclear. The germline V and J ends were trimmed by 3 bases and 0 bases, with 6 bases remaining between them. Germline values: CDR1 SEHNR, CDR2 FQNEAQ (reference sequence). CDR3 length equals 14 residues.